These 13 T cell receptor beta chains came from one sample sequenced in a study of B cell selection in AIRE deficiency. CD4+CD127+ cells were sorted as the conventional CD4 T cells. Profiled with immunoSEQ multiplex PCR; TCRdb holds only in-frame clones, not every one. This sample has 25,000 or so clones, with roughly 98% found just once. The source material was conventional CD4+ T cells sorted from PBMCs. The source of these receptors is a human donor with AIRE deficiency.

V is TRBV7-3 and J is TRBJ1-2, with no clear D. Germline V lookup: CDR1 SGHTA, CDR2 FQGTGA. V shed 5 bases and J shed 0 bases, with 19 bases lying between them. The CDR3 loop spans 17 amino acids. CDR3: CASSPIIHGGSNYGYTF. CDR3 nucleotides: TGTGCCAGCAGCCCTATTATTCATGGCGGCTCTAACTATGGCTACACCTTC.

The chain combines TRBV4-3 with TRBJ1-2; TRBD1 agrees at 7 bases. Germline V gene sequence: CDR1 LGHNA, CDR2 YSLEER. CDR3 size: 14 residues. V shed 2 bases, J shed 4 bases, and the junction held 4 bases outside the gene matches. The CDR3 sequence: CASSQPGTVYGYTF. DNA for the CDR3: TGCGCCAGCAGCCAACCCGGGACAGTCTATGGCTACACCTTC.

This chain links TRBV25-1 with TRBJ1-4; D call uncertain. The CDR3 loop spans 13 amino acids. The V end lost 4 bases, the J end lost 7 bases, and 10 bases lay between the germline ends. Germline V lookup: CDR1 MGHDK, CDR2 SYGVNS. The CDR3 nucleotides read TGTGCCAGCAGTGTTTATGGGAGTGAAAAACTGTTTTTT. Amino acids: CASSVYGSEKLFF.

The chain is built from TRBV6-5 and TRBJ1-5, with no clear D. The CDR3 covers 14 residues. Trimming stripped 6 bases from V and 6 bases from J, with 15 bases between. Germline CDR1 MNHEY, CDR2 SVGAGI. The CDR3 sequence is CASSLHPVGQPQHF. The CDR3 DNA reads TGTGCCAGCAGCCTACACCCCGTGGGTCAGCCCCAGCATTTT.

This chain uses TRBV7-8 with TRBJ2-3; D gene uncertain. The CDR3 is 15 residues long. CDR1 SGHVS and CDR2 FQNEAQ come from the germline V gene. Trimming shortened V by 3 bases and J by 5 bases, and 15 bases separated the two germline ends. The CDR3 DNA reads TGTGCCAGCAGCTTGCCGCCCTACGCCGTAGATACGCAGTATTTT. It is translated as CASSLPPYAVDTQYF.

V and J are TRBV19 and TRBJ1-5; TRBD1 is a possible D gene (5 bases). This CDR3 spans 15 amino acids. Germline V gene lookup returns CDR1 LNHDA and CDR2 SQIVND (reference sequence). V shed 5 bases and J shed 3 bases, with 14 bases lying between them. CDR3 sequence: CASSPGGTPNQPQHF. The CDR3 DNA follows: TGTGCCAGTAGTCCGGGCGGGACCCCCAATCAGCCCCAGCATTTT.

V gene TRBV6-4 combines with J gene TRBJ1-5, with a possible D match to TRBD1 (6 bases). V was trimmed by 6 bases and J by 4 bases, leaving 10 bases between them. This CDR3 region has 13 residues. CDR1 MRHNA and CDR2 SNTAGT come from the germline V gene. The CDR3 DNA is TGTGCCAGCAGCCGGACAGAAAATCAGCCCCAGCATTTT. Protein sequence: CASSRTENQPQHF.

The chain is built from TRBV9 and TRBJ2-2; 9 nucleotides agree with TRBD1. The CDR3 has 14 amino acids. The germline V gene encodes CDR1 SGDLS and CDR2 YYNGEE. V dropped 6 bases and J dropped 6; count of bases not matched to a gene: 6. CDR3 region: CASKPGQGSGELFF. CDR3 sequence (DNA): TGTGCCAGCAAACCGGGACAGGGCTCCGGGGAGCTGTTTTTT.

The rearrangement uses TRBV30 and TRBJ2-1, with TRBD2 matching over 10 bases. Germline V gives CDR1 GTSNPN, CDR2 SVGIG (reference sequence). The CDR3 contains 15 residues. The trim removed 4 bases at V and 6 bases at J, leaving 9 bases unmatched. The CDR3 DNA sequence: TGTGCCTGGACTGTGGGGCTAGCGGGAGTCAATGAGCAGTTCTTC. Amino acids: CAWTVGLAGVNEQFF. The whole variable domain, filled in from reference TRBV30 and TRBJ2-1, reads SQTIHQWPATLVQPVGSPLSLECTVEGTSNPNLYWYRQAAGRGLQLLFYSVGIGQISSEVPQNLSASRPQDRQFILSSKKLLLSDSGFYLCAWTVGLAGVNEQFFGPGTRLTVL.

The chain carries TRBV5-1 and TRBJ1-4; D unresolved. Germline CDR1 and CDR2: SGHRS and YFSETQ. This CDR3 comprises 15 residues. Trimming pared 1 base from V and 7 bases from J, leaving 14 bases between. CDR3 nucleotide sequence: TGCGCCAGCAGCTTGCTTCGGGCTACGGGTGAAAAACTGTTTTTT. It codes for CASSLLRATGEKLFF. Using reference TRBV5-1 and TRBJ1-4 for the parts outside the CDR3, the full variable domain is KAGVTQTPRYLIKTRGQQVTLSCSPISGHRSVSWYQQTPGQGLQFLFEYFSETQRNKGNFPGRFSGRQFSNSRSEMNVSTLELGDSALYLCASSLLRATGEKLFFGSGTQLSVL.

The chain recombines TRBV10-3 with TRBJ2-3; 9 bases are shared with TRBD1. CDR1 is ENHRY and CDR2 is SYGVKD in the germline V gene. The CDR3 runs 14 residues. The junction had 10 bases not matched to a gene; V was cut back by 10 bases and J by 5 bases. CDR3 DNA: TGTGCCACACGGGGGACAGGGAGGGGAGATACGCAGTATTTT. Its protein product is CATRGTGRGDTQYF.

This chain joins TRBV30 and TRBJ2-3; 12 bases are shared with TRBD2. Trimming at V came to 3 bases and at J to 6 bases, leaving 4 bases not matched to a gene. There are 14 residues in the CDR3. CDR1 and CDR2 (germline): GTSNPN, SVGIG (reference sequence). The DNA of the CDR3 is TGTGCCTGGAGCATACTAGCGGGAGGTGATACGCAGTATTTT. As protein: CAWSILAGGDTQYF.

This clone appeared a single time. The chain links TRBV7-6 to TRBJ2-5; the match to TRBD2 covers 8 bases. This CDR3 spans 16 amino acids. Germline assignment: CDR1 SGHVS and CDR2 FNYEAQ. V was clipped by 6 bases and J by 1 base; unmatched bases: 10. The chain's CDR3 is CASSRTSGILQETQYF. CDR3 sequence (DNA): TGTGCCAGCAGTCGTACTAGCGGAATCCTCCAAGAGACCCAGTACTTC.